This TCR beta chain was identified during a study of human T cells and chemical hapten exposure. At the level of the study: Yields of TCR per sample differed, chiefly owing to small differences in pooled library volume.

The time point is: healthy volunteer bleed at 2 weeks. The starting material, unfractionated whole blood, was used for total RNA extraction. Germline V gene data show CDR1 as MDHEN and CDR2 as SYDVKM. The V gene lost 6 bases and the J gene lost 3 bases, with 11 bases spanning the gap. The CDR3 is made up of 14 amino acids. Unique molecular identifiers were affixed to discrete cDNA molecules within the library. Original analysis: Between about 23,224 and 700,000 TCRs appeared in each sample, and the median stood at roughly 100,000. TCRdb passed the RACE reads through MiXCR, listing each CDR3 protein once. The V and J calls were determined by TCRdb, not by the authors. The table lists 80,000 to 100,000 distinct CDR3 sequences, about 8.8% of them singletons, with 2.5% to 3.5% in the top ten. In this sample, this clonotype turned up a few times.

The clonotype comes from a female donor in good health. Some clones in this sample may be carry-over from other donors' samples. V gene TRBV28 combines with J gene TRBJ2-2, with D perhaps assigned TRBD1 or TRBD2 (5 bases each). Material for sequencing was whole blood. The CDR3 loop reads CASSPGPHTGELFF. DNA for the CDR3: TGTGCCAGCAGCCCGGGACCTCACACCGGGGAGCTGTTTTTT.